Listed here are 12 T cell receptor beta chains from one sample, sequenced in a study of OX40 agonist ivuxolimab in advanced cancers. The assay was immunoSEQ multiplex PCR, and TCRdb's table has in-frame clones only and misses some. The sample lists roughly 41,000 clones, around 83% occurring once. This sample comprised CD4+ or CD8+ T cells sorted from blood, obtained in a trial of the OX40 agonist ivuxolimab. These receptor sequences come from an adult with an advanced solid tumor such as melanoma, head and neck, liver or kidney cancer.

The J gene is TRBJ2-7, the V gene TRBV6-5; 9 bases agree with TRBD1. The J segment lost 5 bases and the V segment lost 8 bases, leaving 4 bases of the junction unmatched. Germline V lookup: CDR1 MNHEY, CDR2 SVGAGI. The CDR3 sequence is 12 residues long. CDR3 coding DNA: TGTGCCAGCGAGGGGACAGGGCACGAGCAGTACTTC. Encoded protein: CASEGTGHEQYF.

The chain carries TRBV5-1 and TRBJ1-1; no firm D call. The CDR3 spans 16 residues. Germline assignment: CDR1 SGHRS and CDR2 YFSETQ. The V gene lost 3 bases and the J gene lost 2 bases, with 17 bases spanning the gap. The CDR3 nucleotides read TGCGCCAGCAGCTCTGGAGGGCCGGGATCAAACACTGAAGCTTTCTTT. Its protein is CASSSGGPGSNTEAFF.

J is TRBJ1-5 and V is TRBV4-3; D unclear. Trimming took off 1 base at V and 7 bases at J, with 14 bases between the two ends. This CDR3 has 15 residues. The germline CDR1 and CDR2 sequences are LGHNA and YSLEER. Here the CDR3 reads CASSQVVAAGQPQHF. In DNA, the CDR3 is TGCGCCAGCAGCCAAGTCGTAGCAGCGGGACAGCCCCAGCATTTT.

This chain uses TRBV19 with TRBJ1-6; D remains ambiguous. The germline V and J ends were trimmed by 8 bases and 0 bases, with 17 bases remaining between them. Germline V lookup: CDR1 LNHDA, CDR2 SQIVND (reference sequence). The length of the CDR3 is 17 residues. The chain's CDR3 is CASLLREWDSYNSPLHF. For the CDR3, the DNA is TGTGCCAGTCTGCTCCGGGAGTGGGACTCCTATAATTCACCCCTCCACTTT.

The genes are TRBV7-6 and TRBJ1-3; D may be TRBD1 (5 bases). Trimming took 5 bases from V and 1 from J, leaving 15 bases between them. Looked up from germline, CDR1 is SGHVS and CDR2 is FNYEAQ. CDR3 length equals 16 residues. The CDR3 nucleotides read TGTGCCAGCAGCGCGACCCAGGGTATTTCTGGAAACACCATATATTTT. It translates to CASSATQGISGNTIYF.

This clone was seen more than once but under ten times. This chain joins TRBV7-2 and TRBJ2-1, with 10 bases aligning to TRBD2. The CDR3 runs 14 residues. Germline loops: CDR1 SGHTA, CDR2 FQGNSA. V dropped 6 bases and J dropped 9; count of bases not matched to a gene: 8. Here the CDR3 reads CASSPGTSAGEQFF. The CDR3 bases are TGTGCCAGCAGTCCCGGGACTAGCGCTGGTGAGCAGTTCTTC.

This clone was observed once. The rearrangement joins TRBV5-1 to TRBJ1-4, with 9 bases identical to TRBD1. This CDR3 comprises 15 residues. Germline V CDR1 and CDR2: SGHRS, YFSETQ. V dropped 3 bases and J dropped 7; count of bases not matched to a gene: 7. The CDR3 DNA reads TGCGCCAGCAGCTGGACAGGGGACCAGATTGAAAAACTGTTTTTT. Its translation is CASSWTGDQIEKLFF.

This clone was detected only once. The gene calls are TRBV6-1 and TRBJ1-5, with D perhaps matching TRBD1 (5 bases). Germline loops: CDR1 MNHNS, CDR2 SASEGT. Trimming removed 4 bases from V and 0 bases from J, with 7 bases in between. This CDR3 contains 14 residues. For the CDR3, the DNA is TGTGCCAGCAGTGCGGGGGTTAGCAATCAGCCCCAGCATTTT. Translated: CASSAGVSNQPQHF.

The V call is TRBV7-2, the J call TRBJ2-1, with D possibly matching TRBD2 (5 bases). This CDR3 has 15 amino acids. Trimming removed 3 bases at V and 8 bases at J, with 17 bases between. Germline V gene lookup returns CDR1 SGHTA and CDR2 FQGNSA. This CDR3 reads CASSLAAELLDEQFF. As DNA, the CDR3 is TGTGCCAGCAGCTTGGCAGCGGAGCTCTTGGATGAGCAGTTCTTC.

This clone has only one observation. The chain couples TRBV6-6 to TRBJ2-2, with 7 bases that match TRBD2. Germline CDR1 MNHNY, CDR2 SVGAGI (reference sequence). V shed 7 bases, J shed 5 bases, and the junction held 7 bases outside the gene matches. The CDR3 runs 14 residues. CDR3 bases: TGTGCCAGCAATCCCGGAGCGGGGACCGGGGAGCTGTTTTTT. Protein: CASNPGAGTGELFF.

This clone was seen once. The V gene is TRBV9, the J gene TRBJ2-6; 15 nucleotides match TRBD2. The trim removed 3 bases at V and 0 bases at J, leaving 7 bases unmatched. The germline gives CDR1 SGDLS, CDR2 YYNGEE. This CDR3 is built from 20 residues. CDR3 in amino acids: CASSAGLAGGKSSGANVLTF. CDR3 in DNA: TGTGCCAGCAGCGCGGGACTAGCGGGGGGCAAAAGCTCTGGGGCCAACGTCCTGACTTTC.

CDR3 sequence reads: CASSLDRLTGELFF. The DNA for the CDR3 is TGTGCCAGCAGCTTAGACCGGCTAACCGGGGAGCTGTTTTTT. The chain has TRBV7-2 and TRBJ2-2, with no clear D. Germline-derived CDR1 and CDR2 are SGHTA and FQGNSA. With 1 base removed from V and 5 bases from J, the gap between germline ends came to 8 bases. The CDR3 is 14 amino acids.